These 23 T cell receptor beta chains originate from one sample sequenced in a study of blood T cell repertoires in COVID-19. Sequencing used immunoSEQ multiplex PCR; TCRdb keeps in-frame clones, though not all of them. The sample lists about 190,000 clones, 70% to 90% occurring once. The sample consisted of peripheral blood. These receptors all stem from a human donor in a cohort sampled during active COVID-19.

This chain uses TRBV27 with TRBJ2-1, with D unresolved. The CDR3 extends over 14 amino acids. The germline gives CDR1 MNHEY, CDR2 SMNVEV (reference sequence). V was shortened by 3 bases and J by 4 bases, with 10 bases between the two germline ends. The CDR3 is CASSFDAYYNEQFF. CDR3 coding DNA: TGTGCCAGCAGTTTCGATGCCTATTACAATGAGCAGTTCTTC.

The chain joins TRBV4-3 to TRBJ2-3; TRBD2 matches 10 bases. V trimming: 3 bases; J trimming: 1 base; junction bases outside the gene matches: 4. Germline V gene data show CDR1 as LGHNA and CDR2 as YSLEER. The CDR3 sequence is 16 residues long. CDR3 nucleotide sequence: TGCGCCAGCAGCCAGGGGAGCGGGAGGGGCACAGATACGCAGTATTTT. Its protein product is CASSQGSGRGTDTQYF.

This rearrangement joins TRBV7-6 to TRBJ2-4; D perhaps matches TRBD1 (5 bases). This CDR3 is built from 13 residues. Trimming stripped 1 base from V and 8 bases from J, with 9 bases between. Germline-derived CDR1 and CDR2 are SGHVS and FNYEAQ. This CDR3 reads CASSLELGDIQYF. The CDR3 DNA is TGTGCCAGCAGCTTAGAGTTAGGGGACATTCAGTACTTC.

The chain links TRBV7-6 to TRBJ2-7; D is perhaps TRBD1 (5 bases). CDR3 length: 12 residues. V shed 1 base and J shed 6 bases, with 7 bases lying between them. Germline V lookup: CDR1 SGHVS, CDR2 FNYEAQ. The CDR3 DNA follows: TGTGCCAGCAGCTTAGGGGGCTCCGAGCAGTACTTC. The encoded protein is CASSLGGSEQYF.

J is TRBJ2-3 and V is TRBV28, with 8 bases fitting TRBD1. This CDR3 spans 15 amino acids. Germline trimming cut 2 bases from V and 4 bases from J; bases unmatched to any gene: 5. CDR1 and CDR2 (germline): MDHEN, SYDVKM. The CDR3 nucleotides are TGTGCCAGCAGTTTAGACAGGGGTGGGGCAGATACGCAGTATTTT. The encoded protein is CASSLDRGGADTQYF.

The CDR3 DNA reads as TGTGCCAGCAGCTTGGACTTGGTCGAGAACACCGGGGAGCTGTTTTTT. Amino acid sequence: CASSLDLVENTGELFF. V usage is TRBV5-4 and J usage is TRBJ2-2; D is undetermined. The CDR3 loop spans 16 amino acids. The germline V gene has CDR1 SGHNT and CDR2 YYREEE (reference sequence). V lost 0 bases, J lost 1 base, and 10 bases lay in between.

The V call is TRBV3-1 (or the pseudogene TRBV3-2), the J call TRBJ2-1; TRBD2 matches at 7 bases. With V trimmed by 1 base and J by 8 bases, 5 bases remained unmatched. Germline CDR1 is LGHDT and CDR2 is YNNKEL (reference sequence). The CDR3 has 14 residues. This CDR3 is CASSQGSGADEQFF. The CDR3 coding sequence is TGTGCCAGCAGCCAAGGGAGCGGGGCGGATGAGCAGTTCTTC.

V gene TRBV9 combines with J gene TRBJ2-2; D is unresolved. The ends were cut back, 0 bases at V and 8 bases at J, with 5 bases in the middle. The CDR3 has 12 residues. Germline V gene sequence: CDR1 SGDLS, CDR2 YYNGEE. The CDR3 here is CASSVELGELFF. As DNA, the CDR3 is TGTGCCAGCAGCGTAGAACTGGGGGAGCTGTTTTTT.

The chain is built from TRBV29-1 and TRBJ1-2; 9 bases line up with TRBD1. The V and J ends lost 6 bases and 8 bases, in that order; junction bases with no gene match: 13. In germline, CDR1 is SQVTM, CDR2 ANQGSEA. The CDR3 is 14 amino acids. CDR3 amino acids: CSVEGINRGLGYTF. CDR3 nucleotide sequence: TGCAGCGTGGAGGGGATAAACAGGGGGCTAGGCTACACCTTC.

The CDR3 DNA is TGTGCCAGCAGCTTGGGCGCGGGAGGCCCCTACGAGCAGTACTTC. It is translated as CASSLGAGGPYEQYF. The gene calls are TRBV5-4 and TRBJ2-7; the match to TRBD2 covers 8 bases. Germline trimming cut 0 bases from V and 2 bases from J; bases unmatched to any gene: 4. CDR1 and CDR2 from the germline V gene are SGHNT and YYREEE (reference sequence). This CDR3 is built from 15 residues.

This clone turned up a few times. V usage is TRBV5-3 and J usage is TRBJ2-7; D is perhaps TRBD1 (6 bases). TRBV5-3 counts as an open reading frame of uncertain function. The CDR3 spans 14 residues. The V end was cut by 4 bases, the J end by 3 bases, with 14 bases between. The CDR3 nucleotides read TGTGCCAGAAGCCAACAGGGAGAACGCTACGAGCAGTACTTC. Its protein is CARSQQGERYEQYF.

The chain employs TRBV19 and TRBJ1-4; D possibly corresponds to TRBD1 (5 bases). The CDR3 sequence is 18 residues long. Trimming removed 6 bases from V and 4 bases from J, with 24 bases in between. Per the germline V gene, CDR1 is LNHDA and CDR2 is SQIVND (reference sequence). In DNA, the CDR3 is TGTGCCAGTAGCCCGCGGATTACCGGGGGAGGGCTTAATGAAAAACTGTTTTTT. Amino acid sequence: CASSPRITGGGLNEKLFF.

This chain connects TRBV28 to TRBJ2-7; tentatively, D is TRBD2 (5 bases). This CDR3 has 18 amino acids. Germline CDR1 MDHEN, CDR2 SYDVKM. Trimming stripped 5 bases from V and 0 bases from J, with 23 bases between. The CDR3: CASSPPIARLPVSYEQYF. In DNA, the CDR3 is TGTGCCAGCAGTCCCCCTATAGCGCGCCTCCCTGTCTCCTACGAGCAGTACTTC.

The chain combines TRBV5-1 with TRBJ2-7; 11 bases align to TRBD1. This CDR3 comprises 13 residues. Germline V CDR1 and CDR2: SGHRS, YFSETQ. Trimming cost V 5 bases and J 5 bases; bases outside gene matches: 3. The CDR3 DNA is TGCGCCAGCAGGAGGGACAGGGGGGACGAGCAGTACTTC. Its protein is CASRRDRGDEQYF.

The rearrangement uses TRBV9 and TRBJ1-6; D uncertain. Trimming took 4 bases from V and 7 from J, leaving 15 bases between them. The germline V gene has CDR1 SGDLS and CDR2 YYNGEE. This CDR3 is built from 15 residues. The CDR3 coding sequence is TGTGCCAGCAGCCCTAGTCTACAAAACAATTCACCCCTCCACTTT. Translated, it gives CASSPSLQNNSPLHF.

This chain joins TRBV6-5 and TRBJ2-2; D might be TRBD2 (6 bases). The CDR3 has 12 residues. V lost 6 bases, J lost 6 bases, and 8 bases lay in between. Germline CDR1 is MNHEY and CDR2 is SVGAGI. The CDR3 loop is CASSRLAGELFF. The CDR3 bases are TGTGCCAGCAGCCGACTAGCCGGGGAGCTGTTTTTT.

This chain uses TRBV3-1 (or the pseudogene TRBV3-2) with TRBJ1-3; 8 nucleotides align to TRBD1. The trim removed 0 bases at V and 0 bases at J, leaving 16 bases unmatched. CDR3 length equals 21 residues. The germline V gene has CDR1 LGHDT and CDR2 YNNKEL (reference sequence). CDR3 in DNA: TGTGCCAGCAGCCAAGACGACCGACAGGGGACCCACCAAGACTCTGGAAACACCATATATTTT. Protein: CASSQDDRQGTHQDSGNTIYF.

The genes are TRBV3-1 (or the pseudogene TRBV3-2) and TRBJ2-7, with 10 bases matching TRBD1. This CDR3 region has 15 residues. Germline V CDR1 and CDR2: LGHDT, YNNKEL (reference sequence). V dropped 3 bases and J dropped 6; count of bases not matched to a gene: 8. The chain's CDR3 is CASSHLTGGRGEQYF. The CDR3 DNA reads TGTGCCAGCAGCCACCTGACAGGGGGCAGGGGCGAGCAGTACTTC.

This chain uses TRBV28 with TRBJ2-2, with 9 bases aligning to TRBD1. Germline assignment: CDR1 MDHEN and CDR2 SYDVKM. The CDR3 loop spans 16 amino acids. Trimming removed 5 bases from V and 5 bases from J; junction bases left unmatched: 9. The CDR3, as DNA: TGTGCCAGCAGTGAACTAGACAGGGGGATTACCGGGGAGCTGTTTTTT. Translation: CASSELDRGITGELFF.

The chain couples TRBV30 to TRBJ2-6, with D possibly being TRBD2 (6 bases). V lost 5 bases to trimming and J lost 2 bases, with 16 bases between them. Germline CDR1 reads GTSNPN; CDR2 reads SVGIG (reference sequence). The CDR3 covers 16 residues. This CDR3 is CAWRGGRGAGANVLTF. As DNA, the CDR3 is TGTGCCTGGCGCGGAGGGAGAGGGGCTGGGGCCAACGTCCTGACTTTC.

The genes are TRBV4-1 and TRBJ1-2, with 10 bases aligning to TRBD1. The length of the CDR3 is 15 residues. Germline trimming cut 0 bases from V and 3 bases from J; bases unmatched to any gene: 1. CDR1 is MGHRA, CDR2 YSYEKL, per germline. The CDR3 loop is CASSQETGGDYGYTF. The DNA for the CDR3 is TGCGCCAGCAGCCAAGAGACAGGGGGCGACTATGGCTACACCTTC.

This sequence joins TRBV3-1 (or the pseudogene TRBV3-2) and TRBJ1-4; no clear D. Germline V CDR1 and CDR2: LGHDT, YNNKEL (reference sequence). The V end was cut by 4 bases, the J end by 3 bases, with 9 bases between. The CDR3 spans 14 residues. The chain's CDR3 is CASSLHAANEKLFF. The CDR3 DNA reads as TGTGCCAGCAGCCTCCACGCAGCTAATGAAAAACTGTTTTTT.

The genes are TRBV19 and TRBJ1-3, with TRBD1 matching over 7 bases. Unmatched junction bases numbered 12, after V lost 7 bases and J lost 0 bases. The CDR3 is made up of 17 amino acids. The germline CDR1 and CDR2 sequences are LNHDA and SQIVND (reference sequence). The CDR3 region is CASTVGTDHFSGNTIYF. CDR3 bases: TGTGCCAGTACTGTCGGGACAGACCACTTCTCTGGAAACACCATATATTTT.